This T cell receptor (beta chain) is from a study of blood T cells in healthy people across ages. Study-wide background: Per two T cells, template switching captured roughly one barcoded beta molecule.

This clonotype was seen at least ten times. Its antigen is still unknown. PCR was performed a second time for roughly 6 to 12 cycles using a sample-barcoded 5' primer and a J-beta primer mix. With 12 random nucleotides, a template-switch adaptor tagged each individual cDNA molecule. TCRdb used MiXCR to reprocess the 5' RACE reads, holding one entry per CDR3 protein. The data show 1.4 million to 1.5 million distinct CDR3 sequences, 40% to 50% seen once. Notes on the study in general: What prevented conclusive comparison of naive and antigen-experienced cells was that PBMCs were unsorted. Unknown donor CMV status possibly confounded expanded clonotype changes.

This CDR3 region has 15 residues. V lost 3 bases and J 0 bases, leaving 11 bases between the germline ends. The TCR sequence derives from a young woman in good health. The chain employs TRBV12-3 or TRBV12-4 and TRBJ2-5; D is undetermined. The sample comprised blood. The CDR3 nucleotides are TGTGCCAGCAGTTTGGAAGTCTTCTACCAAGAGACCCAGTACTTC. Its translation is CASSLEVFYQETQYF.